Listed here are 21 T cell receptor beta chains from one sample, sequenced in a study of PD-1 blockade in classical Hodgkin lymphoma. TCRdb's table, derived via immunoSEQ multiplex PCR, lists solely in-frame clones and lacks some. The sample contains about 44,000 clones, less than 75% of which appear only once. Time point given: cycle 4 day 1 (C4D1), after 6 weeks of nivolumab. Autologous stem cell transplantation was followed by relapse in every patient, and brentuximab vedotin exposure varied. The specimen comprised peripheral blood mononuclear cells (PBMCs), sampled before the fourth cycle of nivolumab. Every receptor here comes from a human donor with classical Hodgkin lymphoma.

The chain couples TRBV28 to TRBJ2-7; 9 bases fit TRBD1. The germline V gene encodes CDR1 MDHEN and CDR2 SYDVKM. Trimming at V came to 4 bases and at J to 4 bases, leaving 8 bases not matched to a gene. The CDR3 is made up of 15 amino acids. The CDR3 nucleotides are TGTGCCAGCAGTTCCACCGGGACAGGGTCTTACGAGCAGTACTTC. Translating it yields CASSSTGTGSYEQYF.

The chain uses TRBV28 and TRBJ2-7; 7 bases agree with TRBD1. This CDR3 has 14 amino acids. The junction had 9 bases not matched to a gene; V was cut back by 6 bases and J by 4 bases. Germline-derived CDR1 and CDR2 are MDHEN and SYDVKM. The CDR3 spells CASSLGQSPYEQYF. The CDR3 coding sequence is TGTGCCAGCAGCTTGGGACAGAGCCCTTACGAGCAGTACTTC.

The gene calls are TRBV7-2 and TRBJ2-2; TRBD2 is a possible D gene (5 bases). Germline values: CDR1 SGHTA, CDR2 FQGNSA. The length of the CDR3 is 15 residues. Trimming cost V 5 bases and J 3 bases, with 13 bases left between them. CDR3 nucleotides: TGTGCCAGCAGCCCCCGGACGGGATACACCGGGGAGCTGTTTTTT. This translates into CASSPRTGYTGELFF.

The rearrangement links TRBV5-1 to TRBJ2-7; 7 bases agree with TRBD2. Trimming at V came to 0 bases and at J to 4 bases, leaving 7 bases not matched to a gene. Germline V gene lookup returns CDR1 SGHRS and CDR2 YFSETQ. The CDR3 is made up of 15 amino acids. CDR3 sequence (DNA): TGCGCCAGCAGCTTGGAGCTAGCGGAAAATTACGAGCAGTACTTC. The encoded protein is CASSLELAENYEQYF.

This chain connects TRBV14 to TRBJ1-5, with no clear D. V was pared by 3 bases and J by 4 bases, with 4 bases between. This CDR3 is built from 12 residues. Germline CDR1 SGHDN, CDR2 FVKESK. The chain's CDR3 is CASSHENQPQHF. The DNA for the CDR3 is TGTGCCAGCAGCCACGAGAATCAGCCCCAGCATTTT. The full variable domain, its missing parts supplied by reference TRBV14 and TRBJ1-5, is EAGVTQFPSHSVIEKGQTVTLRCDPISGHDNLYWYRRVMGKEIKFLLHFVKESKQDESGMPNNRFLAERTGGTYSTLKVQPAELEDSGVYFCASSHENQPQHFGDGTRLSIL.

In its sample, this clone was seen once. The genes are TRBV6-5 and TRBJ1-1; possibly TRBD1 for D (5 bases). Germline values: CDR1 MNHEY, CDR2 SVGAGI. Trimming pared 2 bases from V and 5 bases from J, leaving 15 bases between. CDR3 length equals 15 residues. The CDR3 nucleotides are TGTGCCAGCAGTTACGGGCAGGGTGGGGATACTGAAGCTTTCTTT. It is translated as CASSYGQGGDTEAFF.

The CDR3 sequence: CASSLAGGRAYNEQFF. CDR3 sequence (DNA): TGTGCCAGCAGCTTAGCTGGCGGGAGGGCTTACAATGAGCAGTTCTTC. The chain links TRBV7-9 to TRBJ2-1, with TRBD2 identical over 9 bases. The J segment lost 4 bases and the V segment lost 0 bases, leaving 4 bases of the junction unmatched. The germline gives CDR1 SEHNR, CDR2 FQNEAQ (reference sequence). The CDR3 spans 16 residues.

The chain uses TRBV25-1 and TRBJ2-5; D unclear. V lost 1 base to trimming and J lost 2 bases, with 17 bases between them. This CDR3 contains 17 residues. Looked up from germline, CDR1 is MGHDK and CDR2 is SYGVNS. Written as DNA, the CDR3 is TGTGCCAGCAGTGAATTTGGCGGCAGCCGTAGACAAGAGACCCAGTACTTC. This encodes CASSEFGGSRRQETQYF. Looking up the rest from reference TRBV25-1 and TRBJ2-5 gives the full variable domain: EADIYQTPRYLVIGTGKKITLECSQTMGHDKMYWYQQDPGMELHLIHYSYGVNSTEKGDLSSESTVSRIRTEHFPLTLESARPSHTSQYLCASSEFGGSRRQETQYFGPGTRLLVL.

V usage is TRBV28 and J usage is TRBJ1-4, with a possible D match to TRBD1 (5 bases). The CDR3 loop spans 15 amino acids. V shed 2 bases and J shed 4 bases, with 11 bases lying between them. Germline V gene sequence: CDR1 MDHEN, CDR2 SYDVKM. This chain's CDR3 is CASSLPKDSNEKLFF. CDR3 coding DNA: TGTGCCAGCAGTTTACCCAAAGACAGTAATGAAAAACTGTTTTTT.

The chain combines TRBV19 with TRBJ1-5; D is perhaps TRBD1 (5 bases). Looked up from germline, CDR1 is LNHDA and CDR2 is SQIVND (reference sequence). The CDR3 covers 15 residues. The V and J ends lost 5 bases and 7 bases respectively, with 18 bases between them. The CDR3 bases are TGTGCCAGTAGTGTGGGACGGCGGGCGGGGCAGCCCCAGCATTTT. This encodes CASSVGRRAGQPQHF.

In this sample, this clone turned up a few times. V is TRBV5-5 and J is TRBJ2-1, with D perhaps TRBD1 (5 bases). CDR3 size: 15 residues. Between the trimmed V and J ends, which lost 5 bases and 4 bases, there was a span of 16 bases. Germline V gene data show CDR1 as SGHKS and CDR2 as YYEKEE (reference sequence). CDR3 sequence: CASSSPGNPYNEQFF. The CDR3, as DNA: TGTGCCAGCAGTTCGCCAGGGAACCCATACAATGAGCAGTTCTTC. Full variable domain (outside the CDR3, taken from reference TRBV5-5 and TRBJ2-1): DAGVTQSPTHLIKTRGQQVTLRCSPISGHKSVSWYQQVLGQGPQFIFQYYEKEERGRGNFPDRFSARQFPNYSSELNVNALLLGDSALYLCASSSPGNPYNEQFFGPGTRLTVL.

The chain couples TRBV30 to TRBJ2-3, with 12 nucleotides matching TRBD2. CDR3 size: 17 residues. Losses at the gene ends were 3 bases for V and 2 bases for J; bases not matched to a gene: 9. Germline V CDR1 and CDR2: GTSNPN, SVGIG (reference sequence). The CDR3, as DNA: TGTGCCTGGAGCAAGGATGGACTAGCGGGGAACACAGATACGCAGTATTTT. Protein: CAWSKDGLAGNTDTQYF. The variable domain in full, completed from reference TRBV30 and TRBJ2-3, reads SQTIHQWPATLVQPVGSPLSLECTVEGTSNPNLYWYRQAAGRGLQLLFYSVGIGQISSEVPQNLSASRPQDRQFILSSKKLLLSDSGFYLCAWSKDGLAGNTDTQYFGPGTRLTVL.

Comments on this clone: The identical CDR3 is also encoded by other nucleotide sequences in the sample. The chain joins TRBV18 to TRBJ2-5, with D hard to call. The germline V and J ends were trimmed by 6 bases and 2 bases, with 10 bases remaining between them. Germline V gene sequence: CDR1 KGHSH, CDR2 LQKENI. The length of the CDR3 is 13 residues. The CDR3 loop reads CASSPGLQETQYF. The CDR3 region has the DNA TGTGCCAGCTCTCCGGGCCTTCAAGAGACCCAGTACTTC.

The J gene is TRBJ2-3, the V gene TRBV12-1; the table names TRBD2, a call not compared with the DNA. TRBV12-1 is marked as a pseudogene. The CDR3 sequence is 16 residues long. The CDR3 reads CASSSCSGTSGGEQYF. CDR3 bases: TGTGCCAGCAGCTCCTGCTCCGGGACTAGCGGGGGGGAGCAGTATTTT.

This clone was recorded at least ten times. The chain joins TRBV10-3 to TRBJ1-2; 7 nucleotides line up with TRBD1. V lost 3 bases and J lost 8; bases outside the gene matches: 15. Germline-derived CDR1 and CDR2 are ENHRY and SYGVKD. The CDR3 has 16 residues. CDR3 in amino acids: CAISDAVKGAHGGYTF. The CDR3, as DNA: TGTGCCATCAGTGACGCGGTAAAGGGGGCGCATGGGGGCTACACCTTC.

DNA of the CDR3: TGTGCCAGTATGGCCCTCGGACTAGCGGCCTCTGGGGCCAACGTCCTGACTTTC. Its protein is CASMALGLAASGANVLTF. The V and J genes are TRBV19 and TRBJ2-6; 10 bases fit TRBD2. Germline V gene lookup returns CDR1 LNHDA and CDR2 SQIVND (reference sequence). V lost 7 bases to trimming and J lost 0 bases; unmatched junction nucleotides: 9. The CDR3 totals 18 residues.

CDR3 DNA sequence: TGTGCCAGCCTATTCGTAGGGGGGAGCACCGGGGAGCTGTTTTTT. Protein product: CASLFVGGSTGELFF. V usage is TRBV28 and J usage is TRBJ2-2; D is tentatively TRBD1 or TRBD2 (6 bases each). The CDR3 length is 15 residues. The V gene lost 8 bases and the J gene lost 4 bases, with 17 bases spanning the gap. The germline V gene encodes CDR1 MDHEN and CDR2 SYDVKM.

The chain has TRBV9 and TRBJ2-7; the match to TRBD1 covers 7 bases. V was pared by 0 bases and J by 1 base, with 1 base of the junction left unmatched. CDR1 SGDLS and CDR2 YYNGEE come from the germline V gene. The CDR3 has 14 residues. The CDR3 bases are TGTGCCAGCAGCGTAGGGGGACAGTCCTACGAGCAGTACTTC. Translating it yields CASSVGGQSYEQYF.

The V gene is TRBV28, the J gene TRBJ2-1, with 12 bases identical to TRBD2. The CDR3 extends over 15 amino acids. Germline V gives CDR1 MDHEN, CDR2 SYDVKM. The trim removed 5 bases at V and 10 bases at J, leaving 9 bases unmatched. The CDR3 DNA sequence: TGTGCCAGCAGTCTGGAGACTAGCGGGAGTTACGAGCAGTTCTTC. Its translation: CASSLETSGSYEQFF.

This clone was counted only a few times. The V call is TRBV28, the J call TRBJ2-7; no firm D call. This CDR3 has 12 amino acids. Germline CDR1 and CDR2: MDHEN and SYDVKM. V was pared by 1 base and J by 5 bases, with 6 bases between. CDR3 protein: CASSLFRNEQYF. Here the CDR3 DNA reads TGTGCCAGCAGTTTATTCAGGAACGAGCAGTACTTC.

The chain recombines TRBV28 with TRBJ2-3, with TRBD2 matching over 9 bases. With V trimmed by 5 bases and J by 2 bases, 8 bases remained unmatched. This CDR3 has 16 residues. Germline CDR1 is MDHEN and CDR2 is SYDVKM. This chain's CDR3 is CASSPGTSPATDTQYF. DNA for the CDR3: TGTGCCAGCAGTCCCGGGACTAGCCCGGCCACAGATACGCAGTATTTT.